A single sample is the source of the 25 T cell receptor beta chains below, sequenced in a study of blood T cells in healthy people across ages. Through a sample-barcoded 5' primer and a J-beta primer mix, a second PCR was run for roughly 6 to 11 cycles. Each CDR3 protein is one row after TCRdb ran MiXCR on the 5' RACE reads. The sample consists of about 730,000 distinct CDR3 sequences, about 40% of them appearing once. Sample: blood. Receptors originate from a woman aged 60-70 years in good health.

The rearrangement joins TRBV9 to TRBJ1-1, with 8 bases fitting TRBD1. Germline V gene data show CDR1 as SGDLS and CDR2 as YYNGEE. With V trimmed by 4 bases and J by 6 bases, 14 bases remained unmatched. The CDR3 is made up of 16 amino acids. In nucleotides, the CDR3 is TGTGCCAGCAGCCCCCGGACAGGGACCCTTTACGCTGAAGCTTTCTTT. It codes for CASSPRTGTLYAEAFF.

This clonotype was counted many times. The rearrangement links TRBV5-1 to TRBJ2-5; TRBD2 matches 11 bases. The CDR3 extends over 15 amino acids. Trimming at V came to 4 bases and at J to 4 bases, leaving 6 bases not matched to a gene. Germline lookup yields CDR1 SGHRS and CDR2 YFSETQ. The CDR3 DNA is TGCGCCAGCAGCATACCCGGGACTAGCGGAGAGACCCAGTACTTC. Protein product: CASSIPGTSGETQYF.

This clonotype was seen repeatedly, ten times or more. This sequence joins TRBV21-1 and TRBJ2-1; the table's D call, TRBD1, has no DNA check behind it. TRBV21-1 is a pseudogene locus. CDR3 length: 15 residues. The CDR3 DNA sequence: TGTGCCAGCAGCTTGCGACAGTACTCCTACAATGAGCAGTTCTTC. As protein: CASSLRQYSYNEQFF.

The chain has TRBV28 and TRBJ2-4, with D maybe TRBD1 (5 bases). The J call may not be correct, given that the DNA end is closer to TRBJ2-7. CDR1 and CDR2 from the germline V gene are MDHEN and SYDVKM. The CDR3 totals 16 residues. The CDR3 nucleotides read TGTGCCAGCAGTTCCCCGGACACCTCGCTGAGCTACGAGCAGTACTTC. It codes for CASSSPDTSLSYEQYF.

Comment on this clonotype: This may arise from a read error, as a much more abundant clone is one base away. The rearrangement joins TRBV10-3 to TRBJ2-7, with TRBD1 matching 8 bases. Germline-derived CDR1 and CDR2 are ENHRY and SYGVKD. The V segment lost 5 bases and the J segment 7 bases; nucleotides outside the gene matches: 10. CDR3 size: 14 residues. CDR3: CAISPRTGYEEQYF. CDR3 in DNA: TGTGCCATCAGTCCCAGGACAGGGTATGAAGAGCAGTACTTC.

This clonotype was detected a few times. This chain connects TRBV6-1 to TRBJ2-3; 7 bases align to TRBD2. The CDR3 totals 14 residues. Germline loops: CDR1 MNHNS, CDR2 SASEGT. With V trimmed by 3 bases and J by 7 bases, 7 bases remained unmatched. CDR3 region: CASSDGLESHTQYF. The CDR3 DNA is TGTGCCAGCAGTGATGGACTAGAATCCCATACGCAGTATTTT.

This clonotype was seen at least ten times. The gene calls are TRBV4-1 and TRBJ2-6; the match to TRBD1 covers 10 bases. The CDR3 length is 19 residues. The germline gives CDR1 MGHRA, CDR2 YSYEKL. V lost 0 bases, J lost 0 bases, and 5 bases stayed unmatched. The CDR3 here is CASSQEVGQGISGANVLTF. The CDR3 region has the DNA TGCGCCAGCAGCCAAGAGGTGGGACAGGGGATCTCTGGGGCCAACGTCCTGACTTTC.

This clonotype appeared a few times. This chain uses TRBV7-3 with TRBJ2-1; D gene ambiguous. CDR1 SGHTA and CDR2 FQGTGA come from the germline V gene. V was shortened by 1 base and J by 10 bases, with 11 bases between the two germline ends. The CDR3 contains 13 residues. CDR3 nucleotide sequence: TGTGCCAGCAGCTTAATGGCTACTGTAGAGCAGTTCTTC. Translating gives CASSLMATVEQFF.

The gene calls are TRBV27 and TRBJ2-1; TRBD1 matches at 7 bases. Germline CDR1 MNHEY, CDR2 SMNVEV (reference sequence). The CDR3 has 14 residues. The V segment lost 7 bases and the J segment 6 bases; nucleotides outside the gene matches: 9. The CDR3 nucleotides are TGTGCCAGCAAATTTAGGGGGCAATTCAATGAGCAGTTCTTC. Encoded protein: CASKFRGQFNEQFF.

Concerning this clonotype itself: A single base separates this from a much larger clone, so it may be a read error. The J gene is TRBJ2-1, the V gene TRBV12-3 or TRBV12-4; D ambiguous. The CDR3 has 15 amino acids. The CDR3 DNA sequence: TGTGCCAGCAGTCCCCGGCGGTCAGGCTACAGTGAGCAGTTCTTC. It yields the protein CASSPRRSGYSEQFF.

CDR3: CSAGAGTALFTDTQYF. The CDR3 DNA sequence: TGCAGTGCTGGCGCCGGGACAGCCCTTTTCACAGATACGCAGTATTTT. The chain recombines TRBV20-1 with TRBJ2-3; 7 positions match TRBD1. Germline CDR1 and CDR2: DFQATT and SNEGSKA (reference sequence). The CDR3 has 16 residues. V was pared by 5 bases and J by 2 bases, with 13 bases of the junction left unmatched.

The J gene is TRBJ1-5, the V gene TRBV20-1; TRBD1 aligns across 8 bases. There are 14 residues in the CDR3. Germline loops: CDR1 DFQATT, CDR2 SNEGSKA (reference sequence). V shed 3 bases, J shed 4 bases, and the junction held 5 bases outside the gene matches. The CDR3 bases are TGCAGTGCTAGGAGGACAGGGCTAAATCAGCCCCAGCATTTT. Translating gives CSARRTGLNQPQHF.

Points on this clonotype: A much larger clone differs from this one at a single base, so this may be a read error. The V call is TRBV29-1, the J call TRBJ2-1, with D possibly matching TRBD1 (7 bases). Germline V gene lookup returns CDR1 SQVTM and CDR2 ANQGSEA. The CDR3 has 14 amino acids. The CDR3 region is CSVLEGASYDEQFF. The CDR3 nucleotides are TGCAGCGTCTTGGAGGGGGCTTCCTACGATGAGCAGTTCTTC.

This clonotype was detected only a few times. V is TRBV28 and J is TRBJ2-1, with TRBD2 identical over 16 bases. Germline V lookup: CDR1 MDHEN, CDR2 SYDVKM. The CDR3 totals 15 residues. V lost 4 bases and J lost 8; bases outside the gene matches: 2. In DNA, the CDR3 is TGTGCCAGCAGTTCCGGGACTAGCGGGAGGGATGAGCAGTTCTTC. Translation gives CASSSGTSGRDEQFF. Complete variable domain (other parts from reference TRBV28 and TRBJ2-1): DVKVTQSSRYLVKRTGEKVFLECVQDMDHENMFWYRQDPGLGLRLIYFSYDVKMKEKGDIPEGYSVSREKKERFSLILESASTNQTSMYLCASSSGTSGRDEQFFGPGTRLTVL.

This clonotype has a handful of counts. The gene calls are TRBV3-1 and TRBJ2-4; TRBD1 matches at 7 bases. The CDR3 runs 15 residues. Trimming cost V 1 base and J 5 bases; bases outside gene matches: 5. The germline gives CDR1 LGHDT, CDR2 YNNKEL (reference sequence). The CDR3: CASSQVTGLQNIQYF. The CDR3 DNA reads as TGTGCCAGCAGCCAAGTGACAGGGCTCCAAAACATTCAGTACTTC.

The gene calls are TRBV6-6 and TRBJ2-1; 8 bases line up with TRBD2. Losses at the gene ends were 7 bases for V and 7 bases for J; bases not matched to a gene: 9. The CDR3 has 14 residues. Germline CDR1 reads MNHNY; CDR2 reads SVGAGI (reference sequence). The DNA of the CDR3 is TGTGCCAGCATTCCACGAGCGGGAGTGAATGAGCAGTTCTTC. Its translation: CASIPRAGVNEQFF.

A few counts support this clonotype. The chain uses TRBV27 and TRBJ2-5, with D unclear. The CDR3 is made up of 14 amino acids. Trimming took off 3 bases at V and 11 bases at J, with 19 bases between the two ends. From germline, CDR1 is MNHEY and CDR2 SMNVEV (reference sequence). For the CDR3, the DNA is TGTGCCAGCAGTTTGGCCCTTCCCTCTGTGGAGCAGTACTTC. Its protein is CASSLALPSVEQYF.

CDR3 loop: CASSLAAEVFF. CDR3 DNA sequence: TGTGCCAGCAGCTTAGCGGCAGAGGTGTTTTTT. The rearrangement links TRBV7-9 to TRBJ1-4; no clear D. V was clipped by 0 bases and J by 15 bases, with 8 bases between them. Germline CDR1 is SEHNR and CDR2 is FQNEAQ (reference sequence). The CDR3 has 11 residues.

The chain links TRBV7-3 to TRBJ2-3, with D possibly TRBD1 on 6 matching bases. The V end was cut by 5 bases, the J end by 3 bases, with 12 bases between. The CDR3 totals 14 residues. Germline loops: CDR1 SGHTA, CDR2 FQGTGA. CDR3 sequence: CASSVQGTTDTQYF. The DNA of the CDR3 is TGTGCCAGCAGCGTACAGGGTACAACAGATACGCAGTATTTT.

This sequence joins TRBV20-1 and TRBJ2-7, with a tentative D call TRBD1 (9 bases). Germline V lookup: CDR1 DFQATT, CDR2 SNEGSKA (reference sequence). The CDR3 loop spans 23 amino acids. Trimming pared 1 base from V and 0 bases from J, leaving 37 bases between. The CDR3 is CSARVVDRGEASGLGPPSYEQYF. The DNA for the CDR3 is TGCAGTGCTAGAGTTGTAGACAGGGGGGAAGCTAGCGGGCTGGGGCCCCCCTCCTACGAGCAGTACTTC.

The chain recombines TRBV6-2 or TRBV6-3 with TRBJ1-2; 7 bases match TRBD1. CDR1 is MNHEY and CDR2 is SVGEGT in the germline V gene. This CDR3 has 13 residues. V was pared by 2 bases and J by 6 bases, with 3 bases of the junction left unmatched. The CDR3 spells CASSYDRENGYTF. The CDR3 nucleotides are TGTGCCAGCAGTTACGACAGGGAGAATGGCTACACCTTC.

Only a few counts were recorded for this clonotype. The rearrangement joins TRBV7-9 to TRBJ2-5; the match to TRBD2 covers 7 bases. Germline V gives CDR1 SEHNR, CDR2 FQNEAQ (reference sequence). The CDR3 covers 15 residues. With 1 base clipped from V and 5 bases from J, the junction kept 7 bases outside the gene matches. The CDR3 nucleotides read TGTGCCAGCAGCTTAGTGATGGGGGGGAAGGAGACCCAGTACTTC. This gives the protein CASSLVMGGKETQYF.

The chain couples TRBV20-1 to TRBJ1-6, with D perhaps matching TRBD1 (6 bases). The CDR3 spans 14 residues. Per germline, CDR1 DFQATT and CDR2 SNEGSKA (reference sequence). V gave up 1 base and J gave up 11 bases, with 15 bases separating them. CDR3 in amino acids: CSARGTGGLAPLHF. CDR3 nucleotides: TGCAGTGCTAGAGGAACCGGGGGGCTGGCACCCCTCCACTTT.

This chain uses TRBV4-1 with TRBJ1-6, with D tentatively TRBD1 (5 bases). V was shortened by 1 base and J by 7 bases, with 5 bases between the two germline ends. The CDR3 length is 13 residues. Germline lookup yields CDR1 MGHRA and CDR2 YSYEKL. In nucleotides, the CDR3 is TGCGCCAGCAGCCAAGGGGACAATTCACCCCTCCACTTT. It is translated as CASSQGDNSPLHF.

Ten or more counts support this clonotype. The V gene is TRBV10-1, the J gene TRBJ2-5; weak D call: TRBD1 (6 bases). The V end lost 3 bases, the J end lost 2 bases, and 7 bases lay between the germline ends. CDR3 size: 13 residues. Germline CDR1 is WNHNN and CDR2 is SYGVQD (reference sequence). CDR3 nucleotide sequence: TGCGCCAGCAGTGACAGGGGTCAAGAGACCCAGTACTTC. This codes for CASSDRGQETQYF.